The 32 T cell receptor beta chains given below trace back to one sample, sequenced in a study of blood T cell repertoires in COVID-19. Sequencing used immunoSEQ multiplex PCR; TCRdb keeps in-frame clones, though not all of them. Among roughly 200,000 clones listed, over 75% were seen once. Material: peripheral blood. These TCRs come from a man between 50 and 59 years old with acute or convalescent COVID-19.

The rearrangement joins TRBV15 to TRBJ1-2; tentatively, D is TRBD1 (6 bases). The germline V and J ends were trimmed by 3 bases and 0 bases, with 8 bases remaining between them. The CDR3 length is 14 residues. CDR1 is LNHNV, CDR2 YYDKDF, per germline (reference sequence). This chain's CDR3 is CATSRRGSNYGYTF. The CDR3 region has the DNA TGTGCCACCAGCAGGAGGGGGTCTAACTATGGCTACACCTTC.

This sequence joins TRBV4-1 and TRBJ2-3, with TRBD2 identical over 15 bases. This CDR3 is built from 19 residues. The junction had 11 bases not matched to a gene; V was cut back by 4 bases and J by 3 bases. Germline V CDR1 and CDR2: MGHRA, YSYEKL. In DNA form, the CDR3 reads TGCGCCAGCAGCCCGATCCCGGGACTAGCGGGGGGAGAGACAGATACGCAGTATTTT. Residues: CASSPIPGLAGGETDTQYF.

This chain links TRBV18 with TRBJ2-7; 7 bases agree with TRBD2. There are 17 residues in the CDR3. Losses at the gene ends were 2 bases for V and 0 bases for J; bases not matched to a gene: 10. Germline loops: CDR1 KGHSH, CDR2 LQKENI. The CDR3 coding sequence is TGTGCCAGCTCACCATCTATACTAGCGACTTACTCCTACGAGCAGTACTTC. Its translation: CASSPSILATYSYEQYF. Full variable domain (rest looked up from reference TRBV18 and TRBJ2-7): NAGVMQNPRHLVRRRGQEARLRCSPMKGHSHVYWYRQLPEEGLKFMVYLQKENIIDESGMPKERFSAEFPKEGPSILRIQQVVRGDSAAYFCASSPSILATYSYEQYFGPGTRLTVT.

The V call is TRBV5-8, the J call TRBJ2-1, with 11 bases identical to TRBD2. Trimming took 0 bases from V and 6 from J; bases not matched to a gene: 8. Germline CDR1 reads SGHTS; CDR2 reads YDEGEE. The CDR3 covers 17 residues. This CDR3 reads CASSLARTSGPLNEQFF. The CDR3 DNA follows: TGTGCCAGCAGCTTGGCCAGGACTAGCGGGCCACTCAATGAGCAGTTCTTC.

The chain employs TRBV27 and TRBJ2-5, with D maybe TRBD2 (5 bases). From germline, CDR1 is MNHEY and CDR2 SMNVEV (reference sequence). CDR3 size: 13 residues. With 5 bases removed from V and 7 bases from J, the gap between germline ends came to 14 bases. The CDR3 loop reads CASSGSRAGTQYF. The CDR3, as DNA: TGTGCCAGCAGTGGGTCGAGGGCGGGGACCCAGTACTTC.

CDR3 nucleotide sequence: TGTGCCAGCAGTCCGATTAGGGCAGGGGGACTGCGGCAGTACTTC. As protein: CASSPIRAGGLRQYF. The chain joins TRBV27 to TRBJ2-7; maybe TRBD1 (7 bases). The CDR3 has 15 amino acids. CDR1 MNHEY and CDR2 SMNVEV come from the germline V gene (reference sequence). Trimming removed 5 bases at V and 9 bases at J, with 23 bases between.

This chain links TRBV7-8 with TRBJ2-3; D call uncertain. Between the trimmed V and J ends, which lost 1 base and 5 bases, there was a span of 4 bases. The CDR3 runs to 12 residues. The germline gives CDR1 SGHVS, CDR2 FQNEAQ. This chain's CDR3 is CASSLGRDTQYF. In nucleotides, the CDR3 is TGTGCCAGCAGCTTAGGGAGAGATACGCAGTATTTT.

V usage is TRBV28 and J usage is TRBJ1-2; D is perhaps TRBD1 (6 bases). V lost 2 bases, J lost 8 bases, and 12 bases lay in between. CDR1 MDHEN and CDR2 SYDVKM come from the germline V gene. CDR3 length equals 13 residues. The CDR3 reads CASSLAQGRGYTF. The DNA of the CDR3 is TGTGCCAGCAGTTTAGCCCAGGGGAGAGGCTACACCTTC.

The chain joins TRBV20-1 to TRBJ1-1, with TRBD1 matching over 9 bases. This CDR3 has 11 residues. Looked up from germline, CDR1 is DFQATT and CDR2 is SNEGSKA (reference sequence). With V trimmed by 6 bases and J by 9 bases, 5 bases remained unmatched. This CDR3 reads CSAIGTGQAFF. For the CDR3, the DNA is TGCAGTGCCATCGGGACAGGGCAAGCTTTCTTT.

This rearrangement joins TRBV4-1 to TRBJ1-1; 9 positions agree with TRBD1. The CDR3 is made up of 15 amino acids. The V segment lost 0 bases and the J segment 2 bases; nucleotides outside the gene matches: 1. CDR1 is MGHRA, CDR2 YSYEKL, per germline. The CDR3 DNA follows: TGCGCCAGCAGCCAAGAACAGGGGGCAAACACTGAAGCTTTCTTT. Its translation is CASSQEQGANTEAFF.

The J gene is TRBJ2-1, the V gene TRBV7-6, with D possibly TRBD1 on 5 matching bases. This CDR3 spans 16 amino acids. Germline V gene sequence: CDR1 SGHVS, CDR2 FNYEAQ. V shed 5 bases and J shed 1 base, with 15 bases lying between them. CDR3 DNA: TGTGCCAGCAGCAGGAACCTGGGGCCATCCTACAATGAGCAGTTCTTC. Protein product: CASSRNLGPSYNEQFF.

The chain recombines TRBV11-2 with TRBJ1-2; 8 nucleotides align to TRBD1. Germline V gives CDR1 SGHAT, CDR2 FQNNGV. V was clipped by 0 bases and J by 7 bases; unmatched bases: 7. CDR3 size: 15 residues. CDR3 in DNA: TGTGCCAGCAGCTTAGATCTCAGGCAGGGGGCTGGCTACACCTTC. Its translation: CASSLDLRQGAGYTF. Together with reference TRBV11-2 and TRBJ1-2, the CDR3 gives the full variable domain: EAGVAQSPRYKIIEKRQSVAFWCNPISGHATLYWYQQILGQGPKLLIQFQNNGVVDDSQLPKDRFSAERLKGVDSTLKIQPAKLEDSAVYLCASSLDLRQGAGYTFGSGTRLTVV.

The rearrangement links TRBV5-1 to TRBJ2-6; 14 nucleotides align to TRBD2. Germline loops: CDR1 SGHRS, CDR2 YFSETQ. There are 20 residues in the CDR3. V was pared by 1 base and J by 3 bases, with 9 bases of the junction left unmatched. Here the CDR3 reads CASSLRPGLAGVDGANVLTF. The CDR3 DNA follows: TGCGCCAGCAGCTTGAGGCCGGGACTAGCGGGAGTCGATGGGGCCAACGTCCTGACTTTC. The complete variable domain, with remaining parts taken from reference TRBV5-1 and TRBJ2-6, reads KAGVTQTPRYLIKTRGQQVTLSCSPISGHRSVSWYQQTPGQGLQFLFEYFSETQRNKGNFPGRFSGRQFSNSRSEMNVSTLELGDSALYLCASSLRPGLAGVDGANVLTFGAGSRLTVL.

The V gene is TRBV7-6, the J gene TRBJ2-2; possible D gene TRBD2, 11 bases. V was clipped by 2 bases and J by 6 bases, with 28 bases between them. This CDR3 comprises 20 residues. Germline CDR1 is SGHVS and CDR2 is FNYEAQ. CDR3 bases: TGTGCCAGCAGCTTAAGGACAGGGGGTTATACTAGCGGGAGTTCCGGGGAGCTGTTTTTT. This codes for CASSLRTGGYTSGSSGELFF. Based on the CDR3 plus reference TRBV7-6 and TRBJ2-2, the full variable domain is GAGVSQSPRYKVTKRGQDVALRCDPISGHVSLYWYRQALGQGPEFLTYFNYEAQQDKSGLPNDRFSAERPEGSISTLTIQRTEQRDSAMYRCASSLRTGGYTSGSSGELFFGEGSRLTVL.

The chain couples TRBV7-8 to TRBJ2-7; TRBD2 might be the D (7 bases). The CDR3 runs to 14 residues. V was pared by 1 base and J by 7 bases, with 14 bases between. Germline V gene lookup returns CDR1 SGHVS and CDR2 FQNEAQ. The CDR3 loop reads CASSLEQGGGEQYF. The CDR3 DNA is TGTGCCAGCAGCTTAGAACAGGGAGGGGGAGAGCAGTACTTC.

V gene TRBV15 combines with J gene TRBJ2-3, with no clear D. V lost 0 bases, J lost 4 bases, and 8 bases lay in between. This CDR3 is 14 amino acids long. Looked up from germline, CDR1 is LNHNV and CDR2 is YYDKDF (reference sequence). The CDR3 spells CATSRDPAADTQYF. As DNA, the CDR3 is TGTGCCACCAGCAGAGACCCCGCGGCAGATACGCAGTATTTT.

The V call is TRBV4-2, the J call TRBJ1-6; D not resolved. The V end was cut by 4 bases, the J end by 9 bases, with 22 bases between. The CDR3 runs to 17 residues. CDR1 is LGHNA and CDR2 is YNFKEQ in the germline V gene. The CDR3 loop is CASSPSPGQESTSPLHF. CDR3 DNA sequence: TGTGCCAGCAGCCCCTCCCCTGGGCAGGAATCTACTTCACCCCTCCACTTT.

CDR3 bases: TGTGCCAGCAGCCCAACCACGCCTAGAGAGACCCAGTACTTC. Translation gives CASSPTTPRETQYF. The chain carries TRBV6-6 and TRBJ2-5; D unresolved. In germline, CDR1 is MNHNY, CDR2 SVGAGI (reference sequence). V shed 6 bases and J shed 4 bases, with 15 bases lying between them. This CDR3 has 14 residues.

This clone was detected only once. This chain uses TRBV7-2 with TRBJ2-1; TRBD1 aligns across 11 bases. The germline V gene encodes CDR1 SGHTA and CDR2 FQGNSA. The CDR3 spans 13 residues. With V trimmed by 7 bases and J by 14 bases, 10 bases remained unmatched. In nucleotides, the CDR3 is TGTGCCAGCAACCCGGGACAGGGGGGGGTTGAGTTCTTC. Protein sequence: CASNPGQGGVEFF.

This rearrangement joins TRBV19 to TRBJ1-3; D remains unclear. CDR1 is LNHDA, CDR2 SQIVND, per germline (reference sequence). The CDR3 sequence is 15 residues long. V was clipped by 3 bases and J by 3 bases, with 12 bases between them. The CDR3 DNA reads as TGTGCCAGTAGTATTCCGGGGTCGGTTGGAAACACCATATATTTT. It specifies CASSIPGSVGNTIYF. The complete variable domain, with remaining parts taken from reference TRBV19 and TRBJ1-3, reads DGGITQSPKYLFRKEGQNVTLSCEQNLNHDAMYWYRQDPGQGLRLIYYSQIVNDFQKGDIAEGYSVSREKKESFPLTVTSAQKNPTAFYLCASSIPGSVGNTIYFGEGSWLTVV.

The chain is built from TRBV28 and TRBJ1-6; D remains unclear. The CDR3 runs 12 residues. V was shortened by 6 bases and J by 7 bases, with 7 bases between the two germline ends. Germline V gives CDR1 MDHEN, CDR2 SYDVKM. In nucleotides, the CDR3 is TGTGCCAGCAGGAACAGCAATTCACCCCTCCACTTT. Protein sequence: CASRNSNSPLHF.

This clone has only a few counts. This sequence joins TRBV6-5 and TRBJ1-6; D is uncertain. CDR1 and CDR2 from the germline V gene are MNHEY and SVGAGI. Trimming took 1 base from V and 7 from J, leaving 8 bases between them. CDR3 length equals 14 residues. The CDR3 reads CASSYYGRNSPLHF. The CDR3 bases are TGTGCCAGCAGTTACTACGGTCGGAATTCACCCCTCCACTTT.

The CDR3 DNA reads as TGTGCCAGCAGCCTAAGTGGCAGGGGGACCCATCAGCCCCAGCATTTT. Its translation: CASSLSGRGTHQPQHF. The genes are TRBV11-2 and TRBJ1-5, with 7 bases identical to TRBD1. This CDR3 has 16 residues. The trim removed 5 bases at V and 5 bases at J, leaving 12 bases unmatched. CDR1 SGHAT and CDR2 FQNNGV come from the germline V gene. Full variable domain (remainder filled in from reference TRBV11-2 and TRBJ1-5): EAGVAQSPRYKIIEKRQSVAFWCNPISGHATLYWYQQILGQGPKLLIQFQNNGVVDDSQLPKDRFSAERLKGVDSTLKIQPAKLEDSAVYLCASSLSGRGTHQPQHFGDGTRLSIL.

The DNA for the CDR3 is TGTGCCAGCAGATTGACAGGGGGCGAACGAACCGGGGAGCTGTTTTTT. Translation: CASRLTGGERTGELFF. The chain is built from TRBV5-6 and TRBJ2-2; 10 bases match TRBD1. The CDR3 runs 16 residues. Germline V gene lookup returns CDR1 SGHDT and CDR2 YYEEEE. V was pared by 5 bases and J by 5 bases, with 9 bases of the junction left unmatched. Looking up the rest from reference TRBV5-6 and TRBJ2-2 gives the full variable domain: DAGVTQSPTHLIKTRGQQVTLRCSPKSGHDTVSWYQQALGQGPQFIFQYYEEEERQRGNFPDRFSGHQFPNYSSELNVNALLLGDSALYLCASRLTGGERTGELFFGEGSRLTVL.

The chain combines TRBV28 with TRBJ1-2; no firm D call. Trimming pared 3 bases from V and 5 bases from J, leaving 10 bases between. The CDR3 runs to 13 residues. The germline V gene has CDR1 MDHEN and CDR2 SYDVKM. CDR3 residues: CASSLSPQYGYTF. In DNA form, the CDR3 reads TGTGCCAGCAGTTTGTCGCCACAGTATGGCTACACCTTC.

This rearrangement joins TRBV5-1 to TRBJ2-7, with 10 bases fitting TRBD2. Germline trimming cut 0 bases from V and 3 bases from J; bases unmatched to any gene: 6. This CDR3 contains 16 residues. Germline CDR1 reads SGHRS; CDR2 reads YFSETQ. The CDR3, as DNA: TGCGCCAGCAGCTTGGGAAGGACTAGCGGACACTACGAGCAGTACTTC. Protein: CASSLGRTSGHYEQYF. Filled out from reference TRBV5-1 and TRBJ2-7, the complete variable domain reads KAGVTQTPRYLIKTRGQQVTLSCSPISGHRSVSWYQQTPGQGLQFLFEYFSETQRNKGNFPGRFSGRQFSNSRSEMNVSTLELGDSALYLCASSLGRTSGHYEQYFGPGTRLTVT.

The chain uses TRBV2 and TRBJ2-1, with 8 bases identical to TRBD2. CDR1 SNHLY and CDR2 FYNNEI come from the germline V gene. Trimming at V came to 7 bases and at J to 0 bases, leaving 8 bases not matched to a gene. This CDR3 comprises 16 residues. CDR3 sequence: CASNIAGRSSYNEQFF. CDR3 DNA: TGTGCCAGCAACATAGCGGGGCGGAGCTCCTACAATGAGCAGTTCTTC.

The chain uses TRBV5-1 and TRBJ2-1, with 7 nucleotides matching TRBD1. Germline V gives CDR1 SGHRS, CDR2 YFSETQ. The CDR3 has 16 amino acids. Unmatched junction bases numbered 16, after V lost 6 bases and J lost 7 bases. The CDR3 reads CASTLRTGTVFNEQFF. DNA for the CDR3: TGCGCCAGCACCCTCCGAACCGGGACAGTCTTTAATGAGCAGTTCTTC.

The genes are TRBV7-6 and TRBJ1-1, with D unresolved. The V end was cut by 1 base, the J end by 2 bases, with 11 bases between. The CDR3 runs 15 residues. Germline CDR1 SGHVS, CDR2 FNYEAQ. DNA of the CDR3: TGTGCCAGCAGCTTAGGAGGCTCGGGAAACACTGAAGCTTTCTTT. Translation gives CASSLGGSGNTEAFF.

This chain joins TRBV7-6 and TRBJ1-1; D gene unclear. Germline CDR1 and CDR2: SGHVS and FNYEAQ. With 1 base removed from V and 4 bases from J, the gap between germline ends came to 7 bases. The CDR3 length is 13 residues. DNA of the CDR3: TGTGCCAGCAGCTTAGGAGGGCTCACTGAAGCTTTCTTT. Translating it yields CASSLGGLTEAFF.

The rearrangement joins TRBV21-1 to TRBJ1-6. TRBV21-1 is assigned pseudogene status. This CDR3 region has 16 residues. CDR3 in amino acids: CASSKMPKWRDSPLHF. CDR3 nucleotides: TGTGCCAGCAGCAAAATGCCGAAATGGCGGGATTCACCCCTCCACTTT.

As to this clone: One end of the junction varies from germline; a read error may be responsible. CDR3 nucleotides: TGTGCCAGCCACGGGTCTGGTAACACCATATATTTT. It translates to CASHGSGNTIYF. The chain has TRBV2 and TRBJ1-3; D is unclear. Germline V gives CDR1 SNHLY, CDR2 FYNNEI. The CDR3 runs 12 residues.